The T cell receptor beta chain under discussion was sequenced for a study of memory CD4+ T cells and cytomegalovirus serostatus. Single viable CD3+CD4+CD8-CD45RO+ cells were sorted as the memory CD4+ T cells. Repertoires were generated with immunoSEQ multiplex PCR, while TCRdb's copy carries only in-frame clones and drops some. This table has about 59,000 clones, roughly 80% appearing once. The trim removed 8 bases at V and 4 bases at J, leaving 8 bases unmatched. Germline CDR1 reads MNHNS; CDR2 reads SASEGT. The CDR3 has 15 residues. This receptor was obtained from an adult in good health and CMV-seronegative. Some clones in this sample may be carry-over from other donors' samples. Sample: memory CD4+ T cells from blood. The V gene is TRBV6-1, the J gene TRBJ2-2; 9 positions match TRBD1. CDR3 nucleotides: TGTGCCAGCGGGGGACAGGGAAGTGGCACCGGGGAGCTGTTTTTT. Encoded protein: CASGGQGSGTGELFF.